This T cell receptor (beta chain) derives from a study of blood T cell repertoires in COVID-19. Study background: Samples representing acute and convalescent COVID-19 were sourced from the United States, Italy and Spain. T cells, B-cell-depleted T cells, or PBMCs supplied cDNA or gDNA.

Per the authors' pipeline: Reference gene primer amplification in the assay estimated nucleated cell counts. Only in-frame clones appear in the TCRdb table, and some are missing; sequencing was by immunoSEQ multiplex PCR. V, J and clone size are those of that table, while D and trimming were read from the DNA. The top ten hold 2.5% to 3.5% of the sample, which has 95,000 to 110,000 clones, around 85% seen once. Trimming removed 2 bases at V and 4 bases at J, with 17 bases between. The CDR3 totals 16 residues. Germline-derived CDR1 and CDR2 are WNHNN and SYGVQD (reference sequence). Material for sequencing was peripheral blood. The sequence came from a woman aged 80 or older with active or convalescent COVID-19. This chain joins TRBV10-1 and TRBJ1-1, with D unresolved. The CDR3 is CASSETPAEVRTEAFF. The CDR3 DNA is TGCGCCAGCAGTGAGACACCGGCGGAGGTCCGCACTGAAGCTTTCTTT.